A single sample gave rise to the 9 T cell receptor beta chains below, sequenced in a study of Ad26.COV2.S vaccination and SARS-CoV-2 variants (dated by TCRdb to about 2021). Library construction relied on the immunoSEQ multiplex PCR assay. Sourced from immuneACCESS, this table was stored by TCRdb with only in-frame sequences that have V and J called. A share of the clones is absent; for the studies checked, an unresolved V gene accounts for under half, and the remainder has no known explanation. In this sample the table shows 400,000 to 500,000 clones, approximately 92% of which occur a single time. Approximately 2.5% of the sample goes to the ten largest clones. Read against the paper, the sample's treatment or condition label means: roughly 20 received Ad26.COV2.S at low or high dose, single or two shots; roughly five received placebo; per-sample allocation not given. Repertoires of vaccine and placebo recipients were sequenced from samples taken on day 63 after the first injection.

Sequencing was performed on peripheral blood, taken in a trial of Ad26.COV2.S vaccine versus placebo. These receptor sequences come from a person aged 18 to 59 who received the Ad26.COV2.S COVID-19 vaccine or a placebo.

The chain couples TRBV29-1 to TRBJ1-5, with D tentatively TRBD1 (6 bases). CDR1 and CDR2 (germline): SQVTM, ANQGSEA. CDR3 length: 14 residues. The germline V and J ends were trimmed by 3 bases and 7 bases, with 16 bases remaining between them. The CDR3 nucleotides are TGCAGCGTTGACGGGGGGCCAGGTAGACAGCCCCAGCATTTT. Translating it yields CSVDGGPGRQPQHF. The full variable domain, in which reference TRBV29-1 and TRBJ1-5 provide the parts outside the CDR3, is SAVISQKPSRDICQRGTSLTIQCQVDSQVTMMFWYRQQPGQSLTLIATANQGSEATYESGFVIDKFPISRPNLTFSTLTVSNMSPEDSSIYLCSVDGGPGRQPQHFGDGTRLSIL.

The chain carries TRBV5-5 and TRBJ1-1; D remains unclear. Per germline, CDR1 SGHKS and CDR2 YYEKEE (reference sequence). The CDR3 loop spans 12 amino acids. V lost 1 base to trimming and J lost 9 bases, with 10 bases between them. DNA for the CDR3: TGTGCCAGCAGCTTGACATACTCTCAAGCTTTCTTT. Translation gives CASSLTYSQAFF.

The J gene is TRBJ2-2, the V gene TRBV7-3; D uncertain. Per germline, CDR1 SGHTA and CDR2 FQGTGA. CDR3 length equals 17 residues. Between the trimmed V and J ends, which lost 1 base and 2 bases, there was a span of 14 bases. For the CDR3, the DNA is TGTGCCAGCAGCTTAATTAGTAAGCGTACCAACACCGGGGAGCTGTTTTTT. As protein: CASSLISKRTNTGELFF.

V is TRBV7-3 and J is TRBJ2-3; no definite D call. Germline V gene sequence: CDR1 SGHTA, CDR2 FQGTGA. Trimming removed 5 bases from V and 5 bases from J, with 11 bases in between. This CDR3 region has 13 residues. As DNA, the CDR3 is TGTGCCAGCAGCCCCCATGGGGAAGATACGCAGTATTTT. Its translation: CASSPHGEDTQYF.

The CDR3 sequence is CASSWGGTQYF. In DNA, the CDR3 is TGTGCCAGCAGCTGGGGGGGTACGCAGTATTTT. The chain is built from TRBV6-5 and TRBJ2-3, with 7 positions matching TRBD2. The CDR3 is made up of 11 amino acids. Trimming at V came to 6 bases and at J to 8 bases, leaving 2 bases not matched to a gene. The germline CDR1 and CDR2 sequences are MNHEY and SVGAGI.

The rearrangement joins TRBV28 to TRBJ1-6; no firm D call. The ends were cut back, 6 bases at V and 7 bases at J, with 13 bases in the middle. This CDR3 has 14 residues. Germline V gene data show CDR1 as MDHEN and CDR2 as SYDVKM. Here the CDR3 reads CASRTVRANSPLHF. DNA of the CDR3: TGTGCCAGCAGAACAGTAAGGGCCAATTCACCCCTCCACTTT.

This chain connects TRBV6-1 to TRBJ1-5, with D unclear. The V end was cut by 3 bases, the J end by 0 bases, with 9 bases between. Germline CDR1 MNHNS, CDR2 SASEGT. The length of the CDR3 is 15 residues. The CDR3 region is CASSEARYSNQPQHF. Written as DNA, the CDR3 is TGTGCCAGCAGTGAGGCGAGGTATAGCAATCAGCCCCAGCATTTT.

The sample holds one count of this clone. The chain is built from TRBV4-1 and TRBJ2-7; the match to TRBD2 covers 8 bases. The CDR3 totals 15 residues. V was pared by 1 base and J by 3 bases, with 5 bases of the junction left unmatched. Germline V gene sequence: CDR1 MGHRA, CDR2 YSYEKL. CDR3 DNA sequence: TGCGCCAGCAGCCAAGCAGGAGCGGGGGTCTACGAGCAGTACTTC. Encoded protein: CASSQAGAGVYEQYF.

This chain links TRBV7-7 with TRBJ2-5, with a weak D call TRBD1 (5 bases). CDR3 length equals 15 residues. Germline CDR1 and CDR2: SSHAT and FNYEAQ (reference sequence). Trimming cost V 1 base and J 4 bases, with 13 bases left between them. The CDR3 DNA reads as TGTGCCAGCAGCTTAGGGATGCAGGGAATAGAGACCCAGTACTTC. Its protein product is CASSLGMQGIETQYF.